Each of the 29 T cell receptor beta chains below was sequenced from the same sample in a study of blood T cell repertoires in COVID-19. Libraries were prepared by immunoSEQ multiplex PCR; TCRdb keeps only in-frame clonotypes and omits some of them. The sample has roughly 320,000 clones; around nine tenths are singletons. Sequenced: peripheral blood. The receptors shown here come from a man in his 70s with acute or convalescent COVID-19.

V usage is TRBV5-8 and J usage is TRBJ2-4; possibly TRBD1 for D (5 bases). The CDR3 is 14 amino acids. Trimming removed 2 bases from V and 4 bases from J, with 10 bases in between. CDR1 and CDR2 from the germline V gene are SGHTS and YDEGEE. The CDR3 nucleotides are TGTGCCAGCAGCTTCCGGACACATAAAAACATTCAGTACTTC. It specifies CASSFRTHKNIQYF.

This clone was counted once. V is TRBV7-8 and J is TRBJ2-4, with 10 bases identical to TRBD2. The germline CDR1 and CDR2 sequences are SGHVS and FQNEAQ. The CDR3 is made up of 17 amino acids. With V trimmed by 2 bases and J by 4 bases, 8 bases remained unmatched. This CDR3 is CASSLIPGTSVKNIQYF. The DNA of the CDR3 is TGTGCCAGCAGCTTAATCCCCGGGACTAGCGTTAAAAACATTCAGTACTTC. Using reference TRBV7-8 and TRBJ2-4 for the parts outside the CDR3, the full variable domain is GAGVSQSPRYKVAKRGQDVALRCDPISGHVSLFWYQQALGQGPEFLTYFQNEAQLDKSGLPSDRFFAERPEGSVSTLKIQRTQQEDSAVYLCASSLIPGTSVKNIQYFGAGTRLSVL.

The CDR3 region has the DNA TGTGCCAGCAGCCTCGCCGGGACTAGTAACAATGAGCAGTTCTTC. Translated, it gives CASSLAGTSNNEQFF. The chain couples TRBV7-2 to TRBJ2-1; 8 nucleotides match TRBD2. This CDR3 is 15 amino acids long. Germline CDR1 is SGHTA and CDR2 is FQGNSA. V trimming: 5 bases; J trimming: 5 bases; junction bases outside the gene matches: 8.

This sequence joins TRBV6-6 and TRBJ2-1, with TRBD2 matching over 7 bases. CDR1 is MNHNY, CDR2 SVGAGI, per germline (reference sequence). CDR3 length equals 11 residues. Trimming removed 11 bases from V and 4 bases from J; junction bases left unmatched: 2. The CDR3 here is CAGGGYNEQFF. The CDR3 nucleotides are TGTGCCGGGGGGGGATACAATGAGCAGTTCTTC.

The rearrangement uses TRBV6-5 and TRBJ2-1, with TRBD2 matching over 9 bases. Per the germline V gene, CDR1 is MNHEY and CDR2 is SVGAGI. This CDR3 has 14 amino acids. Trimming at V came to 10 bases and at J to 4 bases, leaving 8 bases not matched to a gene. CDR3 DNA sequence: TGTGCCATCGCCGCGGGGGGGGGTTACAATGAGCAGTTCTTC. Encoded protein: CAIAAGGGYNEQFF.

This chain connects TRBV3-1 (or the pseudogene TRBV3-2) to TRBJ1-3, with D perhaps matching TRBD1 (5 bases). The V and J ends lost 1 base and 2 bases respectively, with 15 bases between them. CDR1 and CDR2 (germline): LGHDT, YNNKEL (reference sequence). There are 17 residues in the CDR3. The CDR3 DNA is TGTGCCAGCAGCCAAGTGAGGGCGGGGACGGCTGGAAACACCATATATTTT. Its protein is CASSQVRAGTAGNTIYF.

The chain's CDR3 is CASSYDRYTGELFF. In DNA, the CDR3 is TGCGCCAGCAGCTATGACAGGTACACCGGGGAGCTGTTTTTT. The V call is TRBV5-1, the J call TRBJ2-2; a weak D match, TRBD1 (6 bases). CDR1 is SGHRS, CDR2 YFSETQ, per germline. Trimming left V 3 bases short and J 3 bases short, with 9 bases between. This CDR3 is built from 14 residues.

This chain uses TRBV18 with TRBJ2-2, with D possibly matching TRBD2 (6 bases). The CDR3 runs to 15 residues. V gave up 3 bases and J gave up 5 bases, with 13 bases separating them. Per germline, CDR1 KGHSH and CDR2 LQKENI. In DNA, the CDR3 is TGTGCCAGCTCACCCCCTAGCCGGGGGACCGGGGAGCTGTTTTTT. Protein product: CASSPPSRGTGELFF.

The gene calls are TRBV7-2 and TRBJ1-6, with D possibly being TRBD1 (5 bases). Trimming cost V 5 bases and J 0 bases, with 17 bases left between them. From germline, CDR1 is SGHTA and CDR2 FQGNSA. CDR3 length equals 18 residues. CDR3 sequence: CASSKAGLWGSYNSPLHF. In DNA, the CDR3 is TGTGCCAGCAGCAAAGCGGGACTCTGGGGCTCCTATAATTCACCCCTCCACTTT.

This clone was detected only once. This chain connects TRBV5-8 to TRBJ2-7; 9 bases align to TRBD2. V gave up 5 bases and J gave up 0 bases; unmatched junction bases: 9. This CDR3 comprises 16 residues. Germline V gives CDR1 SGHTS, CDR2 YDEGEE. CDR3 sequence: CASRHARSGSSYEQYF. In nucleotides, the CDR3 is TGTGCCAGCAGGCATGCCCGTAGCGGGAGCTCCTACGAGCAGTACTTC.

The genes are TRBV15 and TRBJ1-5; 7 bases line up with TRBD1. Germline V gene lookup returns CDR1 LNHNV and CDR2 YYDKDF (reference sequence). The length of the CDR3 is 12 residues. CDR3 bases: TGTGCTACAGGGGCCCCCAATCAGCCCCAGCATTTT. It translates to CATGAPNQPQHF.

This chain uses TRBV7-8 with TRBJ1-2, with D possibly matching TRBD1 (5 bases). Trimming left V 1 base short and J 3 bases short, with 9 bases between. The length of the CDR3 is 14 residues. CDR1 and CDR2 (germline): SGHVS, FQNEAQ. The CDR3: CASSLEGSHYGYTF. In DNA form, the CDR3 reads TGTGCCAGCAGCTTAGAGGGGTCTCACTATGGCTACACCTTC.

This sequence joins TRBV5-4 and TRBJ1-6, with 8 bases aligning to TRBD1. This CDR3 is 18 amino acids long. The J segment lost 0 bases and the V segment lost 3 bases, leaving 8 bases of the junction unmatched. Germline V gene sequence: CDR1 SGHNT, CDR2 YYREEE (reference sequence). The CDR3 sequence: CASSSGRTGGSYNSPLHF. The CDR3 nucleotides are TGTGCCAGCAGCTCGGGGAGAACAGGGGGCTCCTATAATTCACCCCTCCACTTT.

This clone has just one count. The chain uses TRBV5-1 and TRBJ1-4; D is possibly TRBD1 (6 bases). Germline V gene data show CDR1 as SGHRS and CDR2 as YFSETQ. The CDR3 is 15 amino acids. The V and J ends lost 4 bases and 6 bases respectively, with 16 bases between them. The CDR3 spells CASSIQGGRDEKLFF. CDR3 DNA sequence: TGCGCCAGCAGCATACAGGGTGGGAGGGATGAAAAACTGTTTTTT.

This clone was seen only once. This chain uses TRBV27 with TRBJ1-1; D is possibly TRBD1 (6 bases). The V gene lost 3 bases and the J gene lost 1 base, with 6 bases spanning the gap. Germline V gives CDR1 MNHEY, CDR2 SMNVEV (reference sequence). The CDR3 runs to 13 residues. The CDR3 protein is CASSLDRNTEAFF. CDR3 nucleotides: TGTGCCAGCAGTTTGGACAGGAACACTGAAGCTTTCTTT.

The chain is built from TRBV2 and TRBJ1-6; TRBD1 agrees at 7 bases. The CDR3 runs 16 residues. V trimming: 6 bases; J trimming: 0 bases; junction bases outside the gene matches: 5. CDR1 and CDR2 (germline): SNHLY, FYNNEI. The CDR3 region is CASRDRFSSYNSPLHF. CDR3 in DNA: TGTGCCAGCAGGGACAGGTTTAGCTCCTATAATTCACCCCTCCACTTT.

As to this clone: The DNA is left out, because the CDR3 cannot be placed on it with certainty; the CDR3 is given as TCRdb lists it. The chain is built from TRBV27 and TRBJ2-1; the table's D call, TRBD2, has no DNA check behind it. The CDR3 length equals 14 residues, ends included. The germline gives CDR1 MNHEY, CDR2 SMNVEV (reference sequence). The CDR3: CASSFVALGSKYFF.

The V gene is TRBV6-2 or TRBV6-3, the J gene TRBJ2-5; no firm D call. CDR3 length equals 13 residues. Germline-derived CDR1 and CDR2 are MNHEY and SVGEGT. Trimming cost V 0 bases and J 7 bases, with 9 bases left between them. CDR3 coding DNA: TGTGCCAGCAGTTACTCCACAACCCGGACCCAGTACTTC. It codes for CASSYSTTRTQYF.

This clone was seen only once. The J gene is TRBJ1-5, the V gene TRBV4-3; 8 bases are shared with TRBD1. This CDR3 has 16 amino acids. The germline CDR1 and CDR2 sequences are LGHNA and YSLEER. Unmatched junction bases numbered 5, after V lost 1 base and J lost 3 bases. CDR3 in amino acids: CASSQGTGGLNQPQHF. Written as DNA, the CDR3 is TGCGCCAGCAGCCAAGGTACAGGGGGACTCAATCAGCCCCAGCATTTT.

The V gene is TRBV10-2, the J gene TRBJ2-2; D call uncertain. V was pared by 4 bases and J by 6 bases, with 15 bases between. This CDR3 is 15 amino acids long. Germline V lookup: CDR1 WSHSY, CDR2 SAAADI. CDR3 amino acids: CASSGLGPQAGELFF. For the CDR3, the DNA is TGCGCCAGCAGTGGTTTGGGCCCCCAAGCCGGGGAGCTGTTTTTT.

CDR3 DNA sequence: TGTGCCAGCAGGGGAGGTCCCTGGACGGATGGAAACACCATATATTTT. As protein: CASRGGPWTDGNTIYF. The V and J genes are TRBV6-4 and TRBJ1-3; no definite D call. CDR1 is MRHNA and CDR2 is SNTAGT in the germline V gene. The V end was cut by 6 bases, the J end by 3 bases, with 18 bases between. The CDR3 covers 16 residues.

This clone was recorded only once. V and J are TRBV10-3 and TRBJ2-3; TRBD2 aligns across 7 bases. The length of the CDR3 is 15 residues. J gave up 0 bases and V 3 bases, and 3 bases lay outside the gene matches. Germline values: CDR1 ENHRY, CDR2 SYGVKD. CDR3 coding DNA: TGTGCCATCAGTGACGCTAGCGGCAGCACAGATACGCAGTATTTT. The encoded protein is CAISDASGSTDTQYF.

The rearrangement joins TRBV4-2 to TRBJ1-3; 9 nucleotides match TRBD1. Germline CDR1 is LGHNA and CDR2 is YNFKEQ. The CDR3 runs 14 residues. Losses at the gene ends were 5 bases for V and 5 bases for J; bases not matched to a gene: 4. The CDR3 nucleotides are TGTGCCAGCAGCGATGGACAGGGGAGAAACACCATATATTTT. This translates into CASSDGQGRNTIYF.

The V call is TRBV5-1, the J call TRBJ1-6; D is perhaps TRBD1 (5 bases). The V end lost 4 bases, the J end lost 9 bases, and 11 bases lay between the germline ends. The CDR3 is 13 amino acids. The germline V gene encodes CDR1 SGHRS and CDR2 YFSETQ. CDR3 sequence: CASSVGTSSPLHF. The CDR3 DNA follows: TGCGCCAGCAGCGTGGGGACTAGTTCACCCCTCCACTTT.

This chain links TRBV2 with TRBJ1-2, with a possible D match to TRBD1 (5 bases). Trimming cost V 5 bases and J 1 base, with 14 bases left between them. Per germline, CDR1 SNHLY and CDR2 FYNNEI. The CDR3 sequence is 15 residues long. CDR3 in amino acids: CASSQSGIVNYGYTF. CDR3 nucleotide sequence: TGTGCCAGCAGTCAATCAGGGATAGTTAACTATGGCTACACCTTC.

V gene TRBV2 combines with J gene TRBJ1-6; no clear D. This CDR3 region has 15 residues. The V end was cut by 4 bases, the J end by 7 bases, with 14 bases between. Germline CDR1 is SNHLY and CDR2 is FYNNEI. CDR3 sequence reads: CASSAEAGRNSPLHF. The CDR3 bases are TGTGCCAGCAGTGCGGAGGCAGGCCGAAATTCACCCCTCCACTTT.

This sequence joins TRBV10-3 and TRBJ2-3; no clear D. The V end was cut by 3 bases, the J end by 1 base, with 2 bases between. CDR3 size: 12 residues. CDR1 and CDR2 (germline): ENHRY, SYGVKD. The CDR3 sequence: CAISDGTDTQYF. CDR3 DNA sequence: TGTGCCATCAGTGACGGCACAGATACGCAGTATTTT.

The chain is built from TRBV5-1 and TRBJ2-3; a weak D match, TRBD2 (5 bases). Germline CDR1 reads SGHRS; CDR2 reads YFSETQ. The length of the CDR3 is 15 residues. Trimming shortened V by 2 bases and J by 11 bases, and 21 bases separated the two germline ends. CDR3 in amino acids: CASSLRGAPAGGQYF. The CDR3, as DNA: TGCGCCAGCAGCTTACGCGGCGCACCGGCCGGAGGGCAGTATTTT.

V usage is TRBV6-5 and J usage is TRBJ1-4, with D possibly TRBD1 on 6 matching bases. This CDR3 spans 13 amino acids. Germline CDR1 MNHEY, CDR2 SVGAGI. Trimming removed 6 bases from V and 3 bases from J, with 8 bases in between. The CDR3 region is CASRGTSNEKLFF. In DNA form, the CDR3 reads TGTGCCAGCAGAGGGACATCTAATGAAAAACTGTTTTTT.